The sequence of this T cell receptor beta chain was determined in a study of cytomegalovirus exposure and HLA in healthy donors. Study context: Caucasian-associated ancestry cluster membership applied to approximately 80% of about 370 genotyped donors.

Between the trimmed V and J ends, which lost 5 bases and 0 bases, there was a span of 13 bases. CDR1 and CDR2 (germline): SGHTA, FQGNSA. The CDR3 contains 16 residues. This clone was seen just once. In the PCR, 60 Vbeta and 13 Jbeta primers were used. This table comes from immunoSEQ multiplex PCR, and its TCRdb copy is limited to in-frame clones, with some not included. The table lists 100,000 to 150,000 clones, 60% to 80% of them singletons. This sequence originates from a male donor in good health and CMV-seronegative. V and J are TRBV7-2 and TRBJ2-2; D might be TRBD2 (6 bases). Sequencing input: PBMCs. CDR3 region: CASSRHSGSNTGELFF. Written as DNA, the CDR3 is TGTGCCAGCAGCCGTCATAGCGGCTCGAACACCGGGGAGCTGTTTTTT.